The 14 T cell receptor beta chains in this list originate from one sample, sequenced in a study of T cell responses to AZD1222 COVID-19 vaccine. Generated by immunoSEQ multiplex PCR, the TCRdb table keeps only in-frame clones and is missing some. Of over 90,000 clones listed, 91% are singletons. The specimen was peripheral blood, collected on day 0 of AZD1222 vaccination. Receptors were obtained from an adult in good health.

CDR3 sequence (DNA): TGTGCCATCAGGCGACTAGCGGGAGAGAACACCGGGGAGCTGTTTTTT. It encodes CAIRRLAGENTGELFF. V and J are TRBV10-3 and TRBJ2-2; TRBD2 matches 12 bases. Germline V gives CDR1 ENHRY, CDR2 SYGVKD. V was pared by 6 bases and J by 1 base, with 3 bases of the junction left unmatched. The length of the CDR3 is 16 residues.

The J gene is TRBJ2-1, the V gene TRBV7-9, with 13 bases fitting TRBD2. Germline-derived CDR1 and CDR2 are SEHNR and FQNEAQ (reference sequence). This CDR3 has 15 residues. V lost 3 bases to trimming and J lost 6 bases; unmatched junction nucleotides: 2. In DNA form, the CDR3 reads TGTGCCAGCAGCTTTCGACTAGCGGGAGGCAATGAGCAGTTCTTC. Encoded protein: CASSFRLAGGNEQFF. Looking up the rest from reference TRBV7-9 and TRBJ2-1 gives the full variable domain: DTGVSQNPRHKITKRGQNVTFRCDPISEHNRLYWYRQTLGQGPEFLTYFQNEAQLEKSRLLSDRFSAERPKGSFSTLEIQRTEQGDSAMYLCASSFRLAGGNEQFFGPGTRLTVL.

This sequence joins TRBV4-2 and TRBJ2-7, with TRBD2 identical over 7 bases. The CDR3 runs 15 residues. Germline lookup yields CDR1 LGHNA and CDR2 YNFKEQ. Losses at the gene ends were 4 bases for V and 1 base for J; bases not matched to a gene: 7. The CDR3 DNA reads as TGTGCCAGCAGCCTCGAAGGCGGGAGATCCTACGAGCAGTACTTC. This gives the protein CASSLEGGRSYEQYF.

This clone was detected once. CDR3 sequence reads: CASSPHTRGMAYEQYF. CDR3 sequence (DNA): TGCGCCAGCAGCCCCCATACGCGGGGTATGGCCTACGAGCAGTACTTC. The rearrangement uses TRBV5-1 and TRBJ2-7; TRBD2 might be the D (6 bases). Germline V gene lookup returns CDR1 SGHRS and CDR2 YFSETQ. Trimming took 4 bases from V and 2 from J, leaving 19 bases between them. The CDR3 consists of 16 residues.

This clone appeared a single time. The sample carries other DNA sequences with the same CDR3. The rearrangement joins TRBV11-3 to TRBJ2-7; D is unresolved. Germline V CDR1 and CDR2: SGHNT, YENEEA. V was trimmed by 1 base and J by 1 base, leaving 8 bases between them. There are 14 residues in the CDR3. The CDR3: CASSLGRGSYEQYF. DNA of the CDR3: TGTGCCAGCAGCTTAGGTCGCGGATCCTACGAGCAGTACTTC.

CDR3 nucleotides: TGTGCCACCAGTGATTCGGGGCCCTATCAGGGCCTCTATGGCTACACCTTC. Translating gives CATSDSGPYQGLYGYTF. The chain couples TRBV24-1 to TRBJ1-2; D perhaps matches TRBD1 (5 bases). This CDR3 region has 17 residues. V lost 2 bases, J lost 4 bases, and 19 bases lay in between. Per germline, CDR1 KGHDR and CDR2 SFDVKD.

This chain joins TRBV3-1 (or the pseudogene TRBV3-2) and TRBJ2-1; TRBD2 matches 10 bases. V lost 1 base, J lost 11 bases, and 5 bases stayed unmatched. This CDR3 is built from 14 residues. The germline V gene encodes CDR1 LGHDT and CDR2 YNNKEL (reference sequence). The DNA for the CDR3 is TGTGCCAGCAGCCAAGTACGACTAGCGGGCCAGCAGTTCTTC. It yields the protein CASSQVRLAGQQFF.

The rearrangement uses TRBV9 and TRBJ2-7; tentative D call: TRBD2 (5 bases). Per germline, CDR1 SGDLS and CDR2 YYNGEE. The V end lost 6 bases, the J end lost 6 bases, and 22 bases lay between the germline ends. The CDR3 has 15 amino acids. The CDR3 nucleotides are TGTGCCAGCACTCTTGTCAGTGCTAGCCTGTCCGAGCAGTACTTC. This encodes CASTLVSASLSEQYF.

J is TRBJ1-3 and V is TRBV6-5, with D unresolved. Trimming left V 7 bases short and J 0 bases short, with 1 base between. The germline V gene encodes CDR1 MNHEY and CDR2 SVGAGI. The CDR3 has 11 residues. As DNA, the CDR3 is TGTGCCAGCACCTCTGGAAACACCATATATTTT. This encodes CASTSGNTIYF.

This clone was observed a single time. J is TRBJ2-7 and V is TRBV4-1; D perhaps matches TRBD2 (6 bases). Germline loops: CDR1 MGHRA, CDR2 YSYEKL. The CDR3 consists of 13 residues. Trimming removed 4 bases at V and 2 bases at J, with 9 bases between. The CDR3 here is CASSRTKTYEQYF. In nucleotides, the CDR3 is TGCGCCAGCAGCCGGACTAAAACCTACGAGCAGTACTTC.

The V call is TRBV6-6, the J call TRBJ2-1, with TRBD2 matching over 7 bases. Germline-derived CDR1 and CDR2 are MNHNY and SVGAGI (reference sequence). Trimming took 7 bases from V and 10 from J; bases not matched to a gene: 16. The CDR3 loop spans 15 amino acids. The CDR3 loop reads CASTPPEAGVREQFF. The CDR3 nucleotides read TGTGCCAGCACCCCTCCCGAGGCGGGAGTACGAGAGCAGTTCTTC.

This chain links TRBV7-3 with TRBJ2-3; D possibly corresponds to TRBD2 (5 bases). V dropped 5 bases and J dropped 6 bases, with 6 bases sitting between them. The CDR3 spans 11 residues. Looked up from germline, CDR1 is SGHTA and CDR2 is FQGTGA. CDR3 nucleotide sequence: TGTGCCAGCAGCCGCGGGGATACGCAGTATTTT. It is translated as CASSRGDTQYF.

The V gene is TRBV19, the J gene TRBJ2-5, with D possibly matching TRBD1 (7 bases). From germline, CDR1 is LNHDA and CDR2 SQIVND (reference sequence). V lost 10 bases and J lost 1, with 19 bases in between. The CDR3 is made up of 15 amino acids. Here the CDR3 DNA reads TGTGCCACGACCCCAGGGGGGACCCTCCAAGAGACCCAGTACTTC. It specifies CATTPGGTLQETQYF.

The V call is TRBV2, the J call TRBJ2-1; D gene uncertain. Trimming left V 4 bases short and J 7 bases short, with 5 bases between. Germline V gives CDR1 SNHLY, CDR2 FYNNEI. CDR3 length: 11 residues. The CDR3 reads CASSVGNEQFF. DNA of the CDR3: TGTGCCAGCAGTGTAGGAAATGAGCAGTTCTTC.